This T cell receptor (beta chain) was documented in a study of control samples from healthy donors and cancer patients. Method: immunoSEQ multiplex PCR; TCRdb's copy keeps in-frame clones and lacks some. The sample lists about 61,000 clones, 90% occurring once. The V segment lost 6 bases and the J segment 3 bases; nucleotides outside the gene matches: 6. CDR3 length equals 15 residues. Germline V gene lookup returns CDR1 SNHLY and CDR2 FYNNEI. This TCR came from a man aged 60 to 75 with colorectal cancer. V and J are TRBV2 and TRBJ2-7; 12 bases fit TRBD2. The sequencing sample was made of PBMCs. The DNA for the CDR3 is TGTGCCAGCAGGCCCTCACTAGCGGGGGGCTACGAGCAGTACTTC. Its translation: CASRPSLAGGYEQYF.